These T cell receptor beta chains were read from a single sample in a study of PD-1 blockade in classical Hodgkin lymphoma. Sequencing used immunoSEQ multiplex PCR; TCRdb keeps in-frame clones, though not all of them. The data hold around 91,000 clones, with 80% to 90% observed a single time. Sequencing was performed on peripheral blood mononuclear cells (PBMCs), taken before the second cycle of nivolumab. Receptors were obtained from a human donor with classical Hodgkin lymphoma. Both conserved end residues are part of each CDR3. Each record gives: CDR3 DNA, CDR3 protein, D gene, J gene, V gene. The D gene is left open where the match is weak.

CDR3nt: TGTGCCGCCGAGCAGGCGGGGGAAAAGACCCAGTACTTC
CDR3aa: CAAEQAGEKTQYF
d_gene: TRBD2
j_gene: TRBJ2-5
v_gene: TRBV5-4

CDR3nt: TGCGCCAGCAGCACAGTCCACGCCTTCTATGGCTACACCTTC
CDR3aa: CASSTVHAFYGYTF
d_gene: -
j_gene: TRBJ1-2
v_gene: TRBV5-1

CDR3nt: TGTGCCAGCACCTCACAGGGGGCCGGGACAGATACGCAGTATTTT
CDR3aa: CASTSQGAGTDTQYF
d_gene: TRBD1
j_gene: TRBJ2-3
v_gene: TRBV7-8

CDR3nt: TGTGCCAGTCAACAGGGTCCAACCTACGAGCAGTACTTC
CDR3aa: CASQQGPTYEQYF
d_gene: -
j_gene: TRBJ2-7
v_gene: TRBV11-3

CDR3nt: TGTGCCTGGAGTGAGGGGAAAAACATTCAGTACTTC
CDR3aa: CAWSEGKNIQYF
d_gene: -
j_gene: TRBJ2-4
v_gene: TRBV30

CDR3nt: TGTGCCAGCAGCCCCGGGAGAGTCACAGATACGCAGTATTTT
CDR3aa: CASSPGRVTDTQYF
d_gene: -
j_gene: TRBJ2-3
v_gene: TRBV9

CDR3nt: TGTGCCAGCGGGGGAGGTGAGCAGTTCTTC
CDR3aa: CASGGGEQFF
d_gene: -
j_gene: TRBJ2-1
v_gene: TRBV7-8

CDR3nt: TGTGCCTGGAGTGCTGGGAGGGGGGGAGAGACCCAGTACTTC
CDR3aa: CAWSAGRGGETQYF
d_gene: -
j_gene: TRBJ2-5
v_gene: TRBV30

CDR3nt: TGCAGCGTGACCGGGACAGGGGGCTTCGGACCTGAAGCTTTCTTT
CDR3aa: CSVTGTGGFGPEAFF
d_gene: TRBD1
j_gene: TRBJ1-1
v_gene: TRBV29-1

CDR3nt: TGTGCCAGCACGCCGGGAGGATCCTACGAGCAGTACTTC
CDR3aa: CASTPGGSYEQYF
d_gene: TRBD2
j_gene: TRBJ2-7
v_gene: TRBV6-1